This TCR beta chain was captured in a study of T cells in Graves' hyperthyroidism and ophthalmopathy. Per germline, CDR1 LGHDT and CDR2 YNNKEL (reference sequence). The CDR3 is made up of 15 amino acids. Trimming removed 3 bases from V and 3 bases from J; junction bases left unmatched: 2. Each person with ophthalmopathy scored at least 3 on the Clinical Activity Score, reached NOSPECS grade 4 or higher, and had been ill under 3 months. Exclusion criteria comprised uncontrolled infection, other autoimmune disease, pregnancy or lactation. PBMCs stemmed from approximately 10 ml fresh peripheral blood. Researchers amplified the TCR beta CDR3 regions from RNA transcripts. Primed by the HTBI set, a first-round RT-PCR was run on the TCR CDR3. TCRdb reprocessed the multiplex PCR reads via MiXCR and lists one record per CDR3 protein. Among around 690,000 distinct CDR3 sequences listed, less than 25% were seen once.

The TCR sequence derives from a man between 25 and 39 years old with Graves' ophthalmopathy. V gene TRBV3-1 combines with J gene TRBJ2-7, with 13 bases identical to TRBD2. The specimen was blood. The CDR3 coding sequence is TGTGCCAGCAGCCAGTGGACTAGCGGGAGCTACGAGCAGTACTTC. Translating gives CASSQWTSGSYEQYF.